The clone carrying this T cell receptor beta chain was observed once. The table came from immunoSEQ multiplex PCR; TCRdb's copy has only in-frame clones and leaves some out. Altogether 39,000 or so clones are present, over 85% being singletons, with the ten largest covering around 0.64%. The data belong to a study of circulating and synovial CD4+ cells in juvenile arthritis. Samples derive from patients with active juvenile idiopathic arthritis. Per the germline V gene, CDR1 is MNHNS and CDR2 is SASEGT. The CDR3 is made up of 15 amino acids. The V and J ends lost 2 bases and 2 bases respectively, with 12 bases between them.

This sequence was found in a human donor with juvenile idiopathic arthritis. V usage is TRBV6-1 and J usage is TRBJ1-1, with D unresolved. Sequenced sample: CD4+ T cells from blood. CDR3 in DNA: TGTGCCAGCAGTGAAAAGAGGGCAGGAAACACTGAAGCTTTCTTT. Translated, it gives CASSEKRAGNTEAFF.